This is a list of T cell receptor beta chains from one sample in a study of long-term antiretroviral therapy in people with HIV. The data were produced by immunoSEQ multiplex PCR, yet TCRdb's version contains in-frame clones alone and is incomplete. The sample lists around 21,000 clones; 90% were seen once. Sample: unsorted PBMCs, taken approximately 4.4 years before starting antiretroviral therapy. Every receptor here comes from a woman aged 25 to 39 with HIV. CDR3s include the opening cysteine and the closing phenylalanine or tryptophan. A D gene is named only where the DNA matches it firmly. The size entry is marked missing in some rows and otherwise reads once, few, many or a size class.

D gene	clone size	V gene	J gene	CDR3 length	CDR3 DNA	CDR3 protein
.	.	TRBV11-2	TRBJ2-1	13	TGTGCCAGCAGCTTAGAGACGACAGTAGAGCAGTTCTTC	CASSLETTVEQFF
.	.	TRBV4-1	TRBJ2-7	16	TGCGCCAGCAGCCAAGATAGTAGGGGGGCTTCCTACGAGCAGTACTTC	CASSQDSRGASYEQYF
.	.	TRBV25-1	TRBJ2-1	14	TGTGCCAGCAGTGAATCCGGTAGGTCCAATGAGCAGTTCTTC	CASSESGRSNEQFF
.	.	TRBV10-3	TRBJ2-7	16	TGTGCCATCAGTGCCCGGCTAGCGTCTAGCTCCTACGAGCAGTACTTC	CAISARLASSSYEQYF
.	.	TRBV19	TRBJ1-6	17	TGTGCCAGTAACCTGGGCACCAGGAGCTCCTATAATTCACCCCTCCACTTT	CASNLGTRSSYNSPLHF
.	.	TRBV7-9	TRBJ2-3	15	TGTGCCAGCAGCTTATCGTCGGGGCCACGGCATACGCAGTATTTT	CASSLSSGPRHTQYF
TRBD1	.	TRBV19	TRBJ1-1	16	TGTGCCAGTAGTAGGTTGACCGGGACAGCGAACACTGAAGCTTTCTTT	CASSRLTGTANTEAFF
.	.	TRBV19	TRBJ2-5	13	TGTGCCAGTAGTATAGGTCTGAGAGAGACCCAGTACTTC	CASSIGLRETQYF
TRBD1	.	TRBV7-2	TRBJ1-1	15	TGTGCCAGCAGCTTACCCGACAGGGGAAACACTGAAGCTTTCTTT	CASSLPDRGNTEAFF
.	once	TRBV14	TRBJ2-4	12	TGTGCCAGCAGTACATCAGGAAACATTCAGTACTTC	CASSTSGNIQYF
.	.	TRBV7-9	TRBJ1-1	14	TGTGCCAGCAGCGGATTTGCCGGGGCCACTGAAGCTTTCTTT	CASSGFAGATEAFF
.	.	TRBV18	TRBJ2-3	12	TGTGCCAGCTCACTTTCCTCAGATACGCAGTATTTT	CASSLSSDTQYF
.	.	TRBV7-8	TRBJ1-4	15	TGTGCCAGCAGCTTAGTCTGGGGGGTTGATGAAAAACTGTTTTTT	CASSLVWGVDEKLFF
.	.	TRBV7-2	TRBJ1-1	15	TGTGCCAGCAGCTTAAAAGGACTTGCGAACACTGAAGCTTTCTTT	CASSLKGLANTEAFF
.	few	TRBV10-3	TRBJ1-6	17	TGTGCCATCAGTGTTCGGAGTGTATCGTCCTATAATTCACCCCTCCACTTT	CAISVRSVSSYNSPLHF
TRBD2	.	TRBV6-6	TRBJ2-5	16	TGTGCCACCGGGCCTCCGGGACTAGCGGGGGTGGAGACCCAGTACTTC	CATGPPGLAGVETQYF
.	.	TRBV2	TRBJ1-1	15	TGTGCCAGCAGACCTAGACAGGCTGCCAACACTGAAGCTTTCTTT	CASRPRQAANTEAFF
.	.	TRBV28	TRBJ1-2	11	TGTGCCAGCGGACCGATCTATGGCTACACCTTC	CASGPIYGYTF
TRBD1	.	TRBV5-4	TRBJ2-7	14	TGTGCCAGCAGCTTGGCGGGACAGGGGGGCGAGCAGTACTTC	CASSLAGQGGEQYF
.	few	TRBV5-1	TRBJ1-1	13	TGCGCCAGCAGCCGGGACGTCAGAAGGGAAGCTTTCTTT	CASSRDVRREAFF
.	.	TRBV30	TRBJ1-2	13	TGTGCCTGGGACCTAAGGCGTGGCTATGGCTACACCTTC	CAWDLRRGYGYTF
.	.	TRBV27	TRBJ2-1	13	TGTGCCAGCAGTTTAATGACCTACAATGAGCAGTTCTTC	CASSLMTYNEQFF
TRBD1	.	TRBV6-4	TRBJ1-6	14	TGTGCCAGCAGTGAGGGGACAGATAATTCACCCCTCCACTTT	CASSEGTDNSPLHF
TRBD1	once	TRBV4-1	TRBJ1-1	15	TGCGCCAGTCGAGCAGGGGGGCCTGGGGGCACTGAAGCTTTCTTT	CASRAGGPGGTEAFF
.	.	TRBV27	TRBJ2-3	14	TGTGCCAGCCGAGGATACGGGGTCCCAGATACGCAGTATTTT	CASRGYGVPDTQYF
TRBD1	.	TRBV30	TRBJ1-3	16	TGTGCCTGGAGCCTTCGGGGCAGGGGGGTAGGAAACACCATATATTTT	CAWSLRGRGVGNTIYF
TRBD1	once	TRBV10-3	TRBJ2-7	17	TGTGCCATCAGTGGCGGGACAGGCCCAGCCGCCACCTACGAGCAGTACTTC	CAISGGTGPAATYEQYF
TRBD1	.	TRBV6-6	TRBJ1-6	14	TGTGCCAGCAGTTCGACAGGGGGCGAGTCACCCCTCCACTTT	CASSSTGGESPLHF
TRBD1	.	TRBV6-6	TRBJ1-5	16	TGTGCCAGCAGCCCGATAGACAGGGGGCTCCATCAGCCCCAGCATTTT	CASSPIDRGLHQPQHF
TRBD1	.	TRBV6-5	TRBJ1-5	15	TGTGCCAGCAGTTACGGCACAGGGGGTAGACAGCCCCAGCATTTT	CASSYGTGGRQPQHF
TRBD2	few	TRBV5-1	TRBJ2-7	13	TGCGCCAGCAGCTTGTCGGGGGGCTACGAGCAGTACTTC	CASSLSGGYEQYF
.	.	TRBV5-8	TRBJ2-7	18	TGTGCCAGCAGCCGGCTTGCACGGGGCAGCTCGAGCTCCTACGAGCAGTACTTC	CASSRLARGSSSSYEQYF
.	once	TRBV9	TRBJ2-7	14	TGTGCCAGCAGCCCCCCCGGGCATCACTACGAGCAGTACTTC	CASSPPGHHYEQYF
.	.	TRBV4-1	TRBJ1-4	15	TGCGCCAGCAGCCAAGGACAGCGAGTTAATGAAAAACTGTTTTTT	CASSQGQRVNEKLFF
.	.	TRBV29-1	TRBJ2-7	12	TGCAGCGTTGTAGGCACTACCTACGAGCAGTACTTC	CSVVGTTYEQYF
TRBD1	.	TRBV11-2	TRBJ1-1	15	TGTGCCAGCAGCGCAGGACAGGCCGCGGGGACTGAAGCTTTCTTT	CASSAGQAAGTEAFF
.	.	TRBV19	TRBJ2-5	14	TGTGCCAGTAGTATGGTAGCAACGGGAGAGACCCAGTACTTC	CASSMVATGETQYF
TRBD1	.	TRBV6-5	TRBJ1-2	15	TGTGCCAGCAGTTTCCAACAGGGGGCTGGGTATGGCTACACCTTC	CASSFQQGAGYGYTF
.	.	TRBV4-1	TRBJ1-2	18	TGCGCCAGCAGCCAAGGGATTAGTGGGTTAGCCTCTAACTATGGCTACACCTTC	CASSQGISGLASNYGYTF
.	.	TRBV7-9	TRBJ2-7	15	TGTGCCAGCAGCCTACAGGGTATCAGCTCCTACGAGCAGTACTTC	CASSLQGISSYEQYF
TRBD1	.	TRBV11-2	TRBJ2-2	16	TGTGCCAGCAGCCTATACCCTCAGGGGGCGAACGGGGAGCTGTTTTTT	CASSLYPQGANGELFF
.	.	TRBV30	TRBJ2-1	10	TGTGCCTGGAGTAACAATGAGCAGTTCTTC	CAWSNNEQFF
.	.	TRBV27	TRBJ1-6	13	TGTGCCAGCAGTCCCCGGTTCAATTCACCCCTCCACTTT	CASSPRFNSPLHF
.	.	TRBV27	TRBJ1-1	14	TGTGCCAGCAGTACTATCCTTAACGGCTTTGAAGCTTTCTTT	CASSTILNGFEAFF
.	.	TRBV11-2	TRBJ2-7	15	TGTGCCAGCAGCTTAGGGGCAGATTATACCTACGAGCAGTACTTC	CASSLGADYTYEQYF
.	.	TRBV7-9	TRBJ2-1	17	TGTGCCAGCAGCTCCTCAGACTTGGTCAGGGTGGGCAATGAGCAGTTCTTC	CASSSSDLVRVGNEQFF
TRBD2	.	TRBV7-8	TRBJ2-7	15	TGTGCCAGCAGCTTACCTAGCGGGGCGAACTACGAGCAGTACTTC	CASSLPSGANYEQYF
TRBD1	.	TRBV11-2	TRBJ2-7	18	TGTGCCAGCAGCTTAACAGTGATAGGAGGGACAGGGATCCACGAGCAGTACTTC	CASSLTVIGGTGIHEQYF
.	.	TRBV27	TRBJ1-1	13	TGTGCCAGCAGTTTGGGCGGTTTCTCTGAAGCTTTCTTT	CASSLGGFSEAFF
.	.	TRBV4-3	TRBJ1-2	14	TGCGCCAGCAGCCAAGAAAGTTCCGGGTATGGCTACACCTTC	CASSQESSGYGYTF
.	.	TRBV6-5	TRBJ2-7	14	TGTGCCAGCAGTTACTCGGGGGGGGCGAGCGAGCAGTACTTC	CASSYSGGASEQYF
.	.	TRBV10-3	TRBJ1-4	13	TGTGCCGTAAGGGGAAGACAAGATGAAAAACTGTTTTTT	CAVRGRQDEKLFF
TRBD1	once	TRBV19	TRBJ1-1	15	TGTGCCAGTAGTACCGTGGGACAGGGGGACACTGAAGCTTTCTTT	CASSTVGQGDTEAFF
.	.	TRBV6-5	TRBJ2-3	16	TGTGCCAGCAGTTACGGGCAACTGGGCGGCACAGATACGCAGTATTTT	CASSYGQLGGTDTQYF
.	few	TRBV2	TRBJ1-2	14	TGTGCCAGCAGTGTGGTAAAGGGTTATGGTGGCTACACCTTC	CASSVVKGYGGYTF